Given below is one T cell receptor (beta chain) in context. These data originate in a study of blood T cell repertoires in COVID-19. About the research overall: Samples representing acute and convalescent COVID-19 were sourced from the United States, Italy and Spain.

Seattle patient enrollment occurred during active infection, with longitudinal follow-up thereafter. Source study methods: From reference gene primer amplification, estimates of nucleated cell counts were derived. Generated by immunoSEQ multiplex PCR, the TCRdb table keeps only in-frame clones and is missing some. D and trimming come from the DNA, and the V and J calls and clone size come from that table. Among about 130,000 clones listed, about 92% were seen once. The material sequenced was peripheral blood. This receptor was taken from a man aged 55 to 70 with COVID-19, enrolled during active disease.

CDR3: CASSPTGESTDTQYF. The CDR3 DNA follows: TGTGCCAGCAGTCCTACAGGGGAGAGCACAGATACGCAGTATTTT. The V and J genes are TRBV28 and TRBJ2-3; 7 bases map to TRBD1. Unmatched junction bases numbered 5, after V lost 5 bases and J lost 0 bases. Germline CDR1 reads MDHEN; CDR2 reads SYDVKM. The CDR3 loop spans 15 amino acids.